Presented here are 15 T cell receptor beta chains from one specimen sequenced in a study of shared clonotypes between healthy human individuals. The method was immunoSEQ multiplex PCR; TCRdb's version includes in-frame clones alone and lacks a portion of them. This sample has around 440,000 clones, with about 74% found just once. Sequencing input: PBMCs. These receptors were taken from a woman between 35 and 50 years old in good health. Some clones in this sample may be carry-over from other donors' samples.

This clone was observed a few times. The CDR3, as DNA: TGTGCCAGCAGCTTACCGACAGGGTCGGGAGAGACCCAGTACTTC. This codes for CASSLPTGSGETQYF. This chain connects TRBV7-2 to TRBJ2-5; 7 bases fit TRBD1. The V gene end was trimmed by 2 bases and the J gene end by 4 bases; junction bases not matched to a gene: 7. The CDR3 has 15 amino acids. CDR1 is SGHTA, CDR2 FQGNSA, per germline.

This clone was counted ten times or more. The V and J genes are TRBV2 and TRBJ2-3; 10 bases are shared with TRBD2. CDR1 is SNHLY, CDR2 FYNNEI, per germline. Unmatched junction bases numbered 13, after V lost 8 bases and J lost 11 bases. This CDR3 is 14 amino acids long. The CDR3 DNA is TGTGCCAGCCTACCCCTAGCGGGAGTCGAGGGGCAGTATTTT. Its translation: CASLPLAGVEGQYF.

The rearrangement uses TRBV29-1 and TRBJ2-5; D gene uncertain. This CDR3 contains 13 residues. Germline V lookup: CDR1 SQVTM, CDR2 ANQGSEA. V lost 1 base, J lost 5 bases, and 11 bases lay in between. CDR3 in DNA: TGCAGCGTTGAAGTGGTCCCCTCGGAGACCCAGTACTTC. Translated, it gives CSVEVVPSETQYF. The complete variable domain, with remaining parts taken from reference TRBV29-1 and TRBJ2-5, reads SAVISQKPSRDICQRGTSLTIQCQVDSQVTMMFWYRQQPGQSLTLIATANQGSEATYESGFVIDKFPISRPNLTFSTLTVSNMSPEDSSIYLCSVEVVPSETQYFGPGTRLLVL.

Note on this clone: Additional DNA sequences in this sample encode the identical CDR3. The V gene is TRBV5-1, the J gene TRBJ2-5, with D maybe TRBD2 (6 bases). V lost 1 base, J lost 5 bases, and 12 bases lay in between. The CDR3 loop spans 14 amino acids. Germline V gives CDR1 SGHRS, CDR2 YFSETQ. CDR3 protein: CASSLSTGGETQYF. The CDR3, as DNA: TGCGCCAGCAGCTTGAGTACAGGAGGGGAGACCCAGTACTTC.

The chain has TRBV19 and TRBJ1-1; no clear D gene. CDR3 length: 14 amino acids. The V end lost 4 bases, the J end lost 6 bases, and 15 bases lay between the germline ends. The V gene's germline CDR1 is LNHDA and CDR2 SQIVND (reference sequence). CDR3 sequence: CASSTGWAVAEAFF. For the CDR3, the DNA is TGTGCCAGTAGTACTGGGTGGGCAGTCGCTGAAGCTTTCTTT.

This clone appeared many times. Other DNA sequences in the sample encode the same CDR3. The chain couples TRBV29-1 to TRBJ1-4, with 11 bases identical to TRBD1. The ends lost 7 bases at V and 7 bases at J; junction bases unmatched: 5. CDR1 and CDR2 (germline): SQVTM, ANQGSEA. The CDR3 runs to 13 residues. CDR3 loop: CSAKGQGVEKLFF. The CDR3 DNA reads TGCAGCGCCAAGGGACAGGGGGTTGAAAAACTGTTTTTT.

This clone was seen a single time. The chain employs TRBV5-1 and TRBJ2-3; tentative D call: TRBD2 (5 bases). Between the trimmed V and J ends, which lost 3 bases and 0 bases, there was a span of 11 bases. There are 15 residues in the CDR3. CDR1 SGHRS and CDR2 YFSETQ come from the germline V gene. The CDR3 sequence is CASSWTDSSTDTQYF. Written as DNA, the CDR3 is TGCGCCAGCAGCTGGACGGACTCAAGCACAGATACGCAGTATTTT.

The chain links TRBV5-4 to TRBJ1-1; a weak D match, TRBD1 (5 bases). Germline CDR1 reads SGHNT; CDR2 reads YYREEE (reference sequence). Trimming removed 0 bases from V and 5 bases from J, with 14 bases in between. The CDR3 length is 15 residues. The DNA for the CDR3 is TGTGCCAGCAGCTTGGGTATGGGGCTCAGAACTGAAGCTTTCTTT. Amino acids: CASSLGMGLRTEAFF.

The chain has TRBV5-5 and TRBJ1-4; D is perhaps TRBD1 (5 bases). Trimming pared 2 bases from V and 5 bases from J, leaving 13 bases between. CDR3 length: 15 amino acids. Germline V gene lookup returns CDR1 SGHKS and CDR2 YYEKEE (reference sequence). CDR3 bases: TGTGCCAGCAGCTTACTAGGGGCCGAGAATGAAAAACTGTTTTTT. It is translated as CASSLLGAENEKLFF.

The V call is TRBV11-2, the J call TRBJ2-5, with D hard to call. The CDR3 length is 14 residues. Germline V gene sequence: CDR1 SGHAT, CDR2 FQNNGV. Trimming pared 1 base from V and 2 bases from J, leaving 8 bases between. The CDR3 nucleotides are TGTGCCAGCAGCTTAGGTACACCTCAAGAGACCCAGTACTTC. Residues: CASSLGTPQETQYF.

The chain uses TRBV4-1 and TRBJ1-5; no firm D call. This CDR3 contains 12 residues. Germline CDR1 is MGHRA and CDR2 is YSYEKL. Trimming pared 2 bases from V and 6 bases from J, leaving 5 bases between. CDR3 DNA: TGCGCCAGCAGCCAACCCGGTCAGCCCCAGCATTTT. It yields the protein CASSQPGQPQHF.

As to this clone: A much larger clone sits a single nucleotide away, making a read error possible. The chain has TRBV11-2 and TRBJ2-2; D remains ambiguous. Trimming removed 4 bases from V and 4 bases from J, with 13 bases in between. The CDR3 totals 15 residues. Germline lookup yields CDR1 SGHAT and CDR2 FQNNGV. In DNA form, the CDR3 reads TGTGCCAGCAGCTCGTCCCATTCCGGCACCGGGGAGCTGTTTTTT. It is translated as CASSSSHSGTGELFF.

The chain links TRBV28 to TRBJ2-6; D is undetermined. The V gene lost 3 bases and the J gene lost 0 bases, with 9 bases spanning the gap. This CDR3 region has 16 residues. The germline V gene has CDR1 MDHEN and CDR2 SYDVKM. As DNA, the CDR3 is TGTGCCAGCAGTTTCCACTTGGGCTCTGGGGCCAACGTCCTGACTTTC. Its protein product is CASSFHLGSGANVLTF. Based on the CDR3 plus reference TRBV28 and TRBJ2-6, the full variable domain is DVKVTQSSRYLVKRTGEKVFLECVQDMDHENMFWYRQDPGLGLRLIYFSYDVKMKEKGDIPEGYSVSREKKERFSLILESASTNQTSMYLCASSFHLGSGANVLTFGAGSRLTVL.

The chain employs TRBV11-2 and TRBJ2-2; 8 bases line up with TRBD2. Germline CDR1 and CDR2: SGHAT and FQNNGV. The CDR3 contains 15 residues. The V and J ends lost 6 bases and 2 bases, in that order; junction bases with no gene match: 5. CDR3 in amino acids: CASRAGLANTGELFF. Written as DNA, the CDR3 is TGTGCCAGCAGAGCCGGACTAGCTAACACCGGGGAGCTGTTTTTT.

Worth noting for this clone: The sample has other DNA sequences that encode this CDR3 too. This chain links TRBV5-1 with TRBJ1-2; no definite D call. The CDR3 has 14 residues. Germline V CDR1 and CDR2: SGHRS, YFSETQ. V gave up 0 bases and J gave up 0 bases, with 6 bases separating them. For the CDR3, the DNA is TGCGCCAGCAGCTTGGAATCACCTAACTATGGCTACACCTTC. This encodes CASSLESPNYGYTF.